The present TCR beta chain was sequenced within a study of T-cell reconstitution after alpha-beta-depleted transplantation in children. The table lists this clonotype with many counts. The TCRbeta library was prepared with unique molecular identifiers. TCRdb re-analysed the PCR reads in MiXCR, keeping a single row per CDR3 protein. The sample has approximately 350,000 distinct CDR3 sequences, 13% seen once. The V end was cut by 1 base, the J end by 4 bases, with 9 bases between. This CDR3 is built from 14 residues. J is TRBJ2-3 and V is TRBV12-3 or TRBV12-4; D remains unclear. The source of this sequence is a human donor who donated a stem cell graft to a child with Fanconi anemia. The sequences come from PBMCs, collected from the stem cell graft. The chain's CDR3 is CASSLDLGSDTQYF. The DNA for the CDR3 is TGTGCCAGCAGTTTAGATCTGGGGTCAGATACGCAGTATTTT.